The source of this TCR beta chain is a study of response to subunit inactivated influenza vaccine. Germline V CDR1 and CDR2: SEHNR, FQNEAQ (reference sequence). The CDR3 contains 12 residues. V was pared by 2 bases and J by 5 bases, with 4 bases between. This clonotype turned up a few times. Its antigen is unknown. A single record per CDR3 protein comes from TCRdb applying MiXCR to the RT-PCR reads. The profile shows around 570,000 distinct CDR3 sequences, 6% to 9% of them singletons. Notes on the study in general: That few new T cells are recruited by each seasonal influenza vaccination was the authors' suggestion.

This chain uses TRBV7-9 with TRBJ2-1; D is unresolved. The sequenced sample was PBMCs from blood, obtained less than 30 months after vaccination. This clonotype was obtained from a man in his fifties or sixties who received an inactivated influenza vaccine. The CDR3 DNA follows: TGTGCCAGCAGCTTAAGGAACAATGAGCAGTTCTTC. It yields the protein CASSLRNNEQFF.